This TCR beta chain comes out of a study of vaccination and CD4 T cells after COVID-19 (dated by TCRdb to between 2021 and 2023). Background for the entire study: Every convalescent patient had a positive nasal swab PCR test for SARS-CoV-2, with mild disease in several patients and severe disease in one. Control cultures received a CEFX viral epitope pool as the positive control, an HIV-1 Nef peptide pool as the negative control, or no peptide. The spike-specific CD4+ TCR repertoire was compared before and after mRNA vaccination in over 9 COVID-19 convalescent patients and several infection-naive healthy vaccine recipients. Post-COVID blood samples from convalescent patients were collected a median of around 110 days after diagnosis, with a range of about 35 to 180 days. Overlapping spike peptide pools from SARS-CoV-2 and from the common cold coronaviruses HCoV-NL63, HCoV-OC43 and HCoV-229E were used as culture stimuli. Participants got two doses of the Pfizer-BioNTech BNT162b2 vaccine (n=8) or two doses of the Moderna mRNA-1273 vaccine (n=2). Post-vaccine blood samples were collected a median of about 11 weeks after the second vaccine dose, ranging from roughly 12 to 250 days. In the convalescent cohort there were six males and four females, among whom were two Hispanic individuals, seven Caucasians, two Asians and one multiracial person.

Library creation used PCR. DNA from cultured CD4+ T cells was subjected to TCR sequencing with the Oncomine TCR Beta short-read assay at the Johns Hopkins FTIC core. The QIAamp micro DNA kit was used to extract genomic DNA from the cultured CD4+ T cells. Oncomine TCR Beta libraries from cultured CD4+ T cells were pooled using unique dual indexes and sequenced on an Illumina iSeq 100. The paper's processing steps were these. Non-productive sequences were filtered out, and CDR3s that did not start with C, did not end with F or W, or were shorter than 7 amino acids were discarded. Antigen-specific clonotypes were identified using the MANAFEST web application through comparison of peptide-stimulated wells with reference and other culture wells. An FDR below 0.05, an odds ratio above 5, and a productive frequency above 0.1% in at least two of three replicate wells were required for clones to be considered positive. A clonotype was classed as cross-reactive if the clonotype showed significant expansion both in SARS-CoV-2 spike wells and in at least one common cold coronavirus spike condition. Similarity between CDR3 sequences was evaluated in R version 3.6.1 using Levenshtein distances (stringdist) and unrooted phylogenetic trees (ape). TCRdb handled the public reads itself, with Q25 trimming in fastp and clone calling in MiXCR, and kept productive beta chains. Entries that share a CDR3 protein sequence are merged under the most common genes and DNA. TCRdb's processing, not the study's, gives the V and J calls here. In all, the sample holds about 11,000 distinct CDR3 sequences, and about 42% of those were seen once. Clones ranked in the top ten supply 29% of the sample.

V is clipped by 3 bases and J by 1 base, and the sequence between their germline boundaries is 9 bases long. Taken from cysteine to phenylalanine, the CDR3 has 13 residues. Kept here is only the CDR3 DNA, which spans 39 bases and is read in frame from base 1. Looking up the germline V gene (reference sequence) yields CDR1 DFQATT and CDR2 SNEGSKA. This clonotype has more than one count but fewer than ten. Its antigen is unknown. The record has no base qualities; no much larger clone is one base away. The paper's findings and limits, for the study overall: Relatively few convalescent patients were included in the study, and early timepoints after natural infection were not analyzed. In convalescent patients, nearly all vaccine-specific clones (304 of 307) were found to be mono-reactive for SARS-CoV-2 spike rather than cross-reactive with common cold coronaviruses. In convalescent patients, a median 86.3% of post-vaccine SARS-CoV-2-reactive clones were detected only after vaccination, and vaccine-specific priming was suggested by this finding. An increase in the median number of SARS-CoV-2-reactive clonotypes from 20 to 25 after infection to 35 to 40 after vaccination was observed, but the change was not found to be significant.

Sample treatment or condition, as interpreted from the label and publication: roughly ten-day PBMC culture with coronavirus spike peptide pools or control peptides (ViraFEST assay). To expand antigen-specific T cells with peptide pools and then pick out the expanded clonotypes through TCR sequencing, the study relied on the ViraFEST assay. Positive SARS-CoV-2 PCR tests in the convalescent patients dated from March to December 2020, before Alpha, Beta and Delta variants emerged in the United States. PBMCs were cultured at around 2.2 million per well in IMDM supplemented with around 5% human AB serum and 8.5 to 10 IU/ml IL-2, with approximately 9.5 ug/ml peptide pools added. Half of the culture medium was replaced with fresh IL-2-containing medium on days 3 and 7. After 9 to 11 days of culture, CD4+ T cells were isolated by negative selection with the EasySep CD4+ T cell isolation kit. Ficoll-Paque Plus gradient centrifugation was used to isolate PBMCs from whole blood, and the isolated PBMCs were then either used fresh or cryopreserved at -140C. Culture conditions were generally each tested in triplicate wells.

This clonotype was sampled from a human donor who had recovered from COVID-19. The sample was CD4+ T cells from blood, cultured in vitro. The chain joins TRBV20-1 to TRBJ1-1, with the D gene not confidently named. The bases are TGCAGTGCTAGTGGCAGGACGAACACTGAAGCTTTCTTT. Its amino acids are CSASGRTNTEAFF.